The clone carrying this T cell receptor beta chain was picked up a small number of times. As yet, its antigen is unknown. The primer mix had 60 Vbeta and 13 Jbeta primers. Method: immunoSEQ multiplex PCR; TCRdb's copy keeps in-frame clones and lacks some. The data contain about 130,000 clones, approximately 80% of them singletons. The data are from a study of cytomegalovirus exposure and HLA in healthy donors. CDR1 LNHNV and CDR2 YYDKDF come from the germline V gene (reference sequence). Trimming took 0 bases from V and 5 from J; bases not matched to a gene: 9. The CDR3 has 16 residues. Points from the study as a whole: The authors enumerated some 170 TCR beta chains as linked to cytomegalovirus.

The V call is TRBV15, the J call TRBJ2-7, with TRBD2 matching over 8 bases. Input material: PBMCs. The receptor's source is a man aged 50 to 59 in good health and CMV-seronegative. The chain's CDR3 is CATSRDRSGRRNEQYF. The CDR3 region has the DNA TGTGCCACCAGCAGAGATAGAAGCGGGAGAAGGAACGAGCAGTACTTC.